A selection of T cell receptor beta chains follows, all from one sample in a study of blood T cells in healthy people across ages. TCRdb redid the calling of the 5' RACE reads with MiXCR, one entry per CDR3 protein. In the table there are about 1.8 million distinct CDR3 sequences, around half of which are singletons. Sequencing input: blood. All receptors come from a woman aged 40 to 50 in good health. CDR3s include the opening cysteine and the closing phenylalanine or tryptophan. Some rows mark clone size as missing; the rest say once, few, many or name a class of expanded clone.

J gene | V gene | clone size | CDR3 length | CDR3 protein
NA | TRBV4-2 | NA | 12 | CASSRAGSEQYF
TRBJ2-7 | TRBV15 | NA | 14 | CATSSGGHTYEQYF
TRBJ2-1 | TRBV28 | few | 19 | CASSPTQGVISGGQNEQFF
TRBJ1-4 | TRBV6-6 | NA | 15 | CASSTRDPGNEKLFF
NA | TRBV7-7 | NA | 14 | CASRLGIGSETQYF
TRBJ2-3 | TRBV2 | NA | 14 | CASGLAGITDTQYF
TRBJ2-1 | TRBV10-2 | NA | 13 | CASGRLAGNEQFF
NA | TRBV9 | NA | 15 | CASSPGRAGKETQYF
TRBJ2-5 | TRBV29-1 | NA | 12 | CSVEISRETQYF
NA | TRBV10-3 | NA | 15 | CAISERGTSTCEQYF
TRBJ2-3 | TRBV29-1 | NA | 16 | CSFRPTSGLRADTQYF
TRBJ2-5 | TRBV9 | few | 15 | CASSEGTREQETQYF
TRBJ2-3 | TRBV2 | few | 15 | CASSEYGTVPDTQYF
TRBJ2-1 | TRBV5-1 | few | 14 | CASSPKAGGNEQFF
TRBJ1-1 | TRBV28 | NA | 11 | CASSWSLEAFF